Listed here is a single T cell receptor beta chain. In the study's own analysis: Estimated nucleated cell counts came from reference gene primer amplification. Repertoires were generated with immunoSEQ multiplex PCR, while TCRdb's copy carries only in-frame clones and drops some. The DNA was the basis for D and trimming; V, J and clone size are from that table. Here the sample spans about 180,000 clones, 89% being singletons. These data originate in a study of blood T cell repertoires in COVID-19. Participants were aged 18 to 89 years, lived in around 25 US areas, and enrolled virtually. Participants' own reports of clinical history determined their cohort assignment. Germline CDR1 reads SGHAT; CDR2 reads FQDESV (reference sequence). After removal of 5 bases from V and 1 base from J, the junction contained 10 bases not matched to a gene. This CDR3 comprises 16 residues.

The sequencing input was PBMCs or T cells enriched from blood (not recorded which). This sequence joins TRBV11-1 and TRBJ1-2; 7 positions agree with TRBD1. The sequence was collected from a woman in her thirties or forties with acute COVID-19. The chain's CDR3 is CASSPRGQGVNYGYTF. As DNA, the CDR3 is TGTGCCAGCAGCCCACGCGGGCAGGGGGTTAACTATGGCTACACCTTC. Filled out from reference TRBV11-1 and TRBJ1-2, the complete variable domain reads EAEVAQSPRYKITEKSQAVAFWCDPISGHATLYWYRQILGQGPELLVQFQDESVVDDSQLPKDRFSAERLKGVDSTLKIQPAELGDSAMYLCASSPRGQGVNYGYTFGSGTRLTVV.